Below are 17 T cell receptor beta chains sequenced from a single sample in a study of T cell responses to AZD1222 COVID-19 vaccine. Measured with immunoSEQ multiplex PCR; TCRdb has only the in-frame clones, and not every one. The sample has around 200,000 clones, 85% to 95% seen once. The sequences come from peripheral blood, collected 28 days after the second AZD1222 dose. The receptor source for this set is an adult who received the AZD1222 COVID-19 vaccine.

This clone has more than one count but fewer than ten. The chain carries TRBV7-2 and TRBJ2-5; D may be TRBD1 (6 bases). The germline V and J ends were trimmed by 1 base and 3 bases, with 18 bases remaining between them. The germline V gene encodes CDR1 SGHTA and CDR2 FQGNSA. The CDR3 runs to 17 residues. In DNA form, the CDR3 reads TGTGCCAGCAGCTTAGGGCAGGGGATCCTCTTAAAAGAGACCCAGTACTTC. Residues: CASSLGQGILLKETQYF.

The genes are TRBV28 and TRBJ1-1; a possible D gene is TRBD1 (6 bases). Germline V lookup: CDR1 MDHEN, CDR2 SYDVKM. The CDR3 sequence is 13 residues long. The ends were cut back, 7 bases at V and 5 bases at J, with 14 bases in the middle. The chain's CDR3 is CASKGGVWTEAFF. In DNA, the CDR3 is TGTGCCAGCAAGGGGGGAGTATGGACTGAAGCTTTCTTT.

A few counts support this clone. CDR3 sequence: CAWTYVLGNSPLHF. For the CDR3, the DNA is TGTGCCTGGACTTACGTCCTCGGGAATTCACCCCTCCACTTT. The chain joins TRBV30 to TRBJ1-6; D is ambiguous. Germline loops: CDR1 GTSNPN, CDR2 SVGIG (reference sequence). V was clipped by 4 bases and J by 7 bases, with 14 bases between them. The CDR3 extends over 14 amino acids. Based on the CDR3 plus reference TRBV30 and TRBJ1-6, the full variable domain is SQTIHQWPATLVQPVGSPLSLECTVEGTSNPNLYWYRQAAGRGLQLLFYSVGIGQISSEVPQNLSASRPQDRQFILSSKKLLLSDSGFYLCAWTYVLGNSPLHFGNGTRLTVT.

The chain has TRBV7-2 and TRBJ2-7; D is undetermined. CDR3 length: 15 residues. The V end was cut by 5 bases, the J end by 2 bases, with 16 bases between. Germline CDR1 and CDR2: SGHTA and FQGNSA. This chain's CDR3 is CASSPSGRGTYEQYF. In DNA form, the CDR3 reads TGTGCCAGCAGCCCATCCGGCCGCGGCACCTACGAGCAGTACTTC. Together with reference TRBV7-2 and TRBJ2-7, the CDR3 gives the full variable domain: GAGVSQSPSNKVTEKGKDVELRCDPISGHTALYWYRQSLGQGLEFLIYFQGNSAPDKSGLPSDRFSAERTGGSVSTLTIQRTQQEDSAVYLCASSPSGRGTYEQYFGPGTRLTVT.

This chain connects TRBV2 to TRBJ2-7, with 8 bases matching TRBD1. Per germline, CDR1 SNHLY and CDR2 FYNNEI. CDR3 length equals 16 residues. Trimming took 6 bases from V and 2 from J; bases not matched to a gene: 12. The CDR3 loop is CASRRAGGPTTYEQYF. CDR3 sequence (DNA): TGTGCCAGCAGACGAGCAGGGGGCCCCACTACCTACGAGCAGTACTTC.

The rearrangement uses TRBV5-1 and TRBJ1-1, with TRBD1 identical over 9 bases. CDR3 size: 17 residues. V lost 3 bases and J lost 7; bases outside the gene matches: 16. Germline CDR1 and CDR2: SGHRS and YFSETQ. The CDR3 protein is CASSSGRDREGRSEAFF. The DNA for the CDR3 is TGCGCCAGCAGCTCAGGCCGGGACAGGGAGGGCAGGAGTGAAGCTTTCTTT.

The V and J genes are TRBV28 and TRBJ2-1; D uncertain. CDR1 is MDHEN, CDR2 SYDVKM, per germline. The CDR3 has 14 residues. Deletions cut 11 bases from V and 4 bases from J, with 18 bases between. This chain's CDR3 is CALRSSSSYNEQFF. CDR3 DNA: TGTGCCTTGCGTTCCTCGTCAAGTTACAATGAGCAGTTCTTC.

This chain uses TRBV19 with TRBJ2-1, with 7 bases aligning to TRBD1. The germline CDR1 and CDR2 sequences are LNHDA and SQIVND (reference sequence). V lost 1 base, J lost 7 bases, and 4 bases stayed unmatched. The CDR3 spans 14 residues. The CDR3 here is CASSIGFRGNEQFF. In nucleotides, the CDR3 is TGTGCCAGTAGTATAGGATTCAGGGGGAATGAGCAGTTCTTC.

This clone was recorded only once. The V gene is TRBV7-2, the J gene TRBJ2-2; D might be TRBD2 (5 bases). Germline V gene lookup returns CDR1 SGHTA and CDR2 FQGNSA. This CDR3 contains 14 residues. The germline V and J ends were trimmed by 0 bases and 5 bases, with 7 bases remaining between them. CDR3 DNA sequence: TGTGCCAGCAGCTTAGCCTCGGGGACCGGGGAGCTGTTTTTT. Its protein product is CASSLASGTGELFF.

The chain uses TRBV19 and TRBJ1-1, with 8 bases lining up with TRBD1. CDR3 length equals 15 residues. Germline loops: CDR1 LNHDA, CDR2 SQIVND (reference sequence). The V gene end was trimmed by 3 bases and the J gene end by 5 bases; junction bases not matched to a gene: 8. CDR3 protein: CASSMFQGAGTEAFF. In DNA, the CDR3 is TGTGCCAGTAGTATGTTTCAGGGGGCTGGGACTGAAGCTTTCTTT.

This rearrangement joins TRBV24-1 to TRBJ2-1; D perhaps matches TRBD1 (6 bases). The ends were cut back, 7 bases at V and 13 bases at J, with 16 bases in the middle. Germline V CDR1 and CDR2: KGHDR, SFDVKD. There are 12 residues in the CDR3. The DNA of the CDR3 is TGTGCCACCAGCCTCGAGGGGGTAAGCCAGTTCTTC. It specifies CATSLEGVSQFF.

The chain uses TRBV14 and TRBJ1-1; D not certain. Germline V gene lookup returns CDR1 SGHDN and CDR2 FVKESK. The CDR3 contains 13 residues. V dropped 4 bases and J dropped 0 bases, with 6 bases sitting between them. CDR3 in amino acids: CASSLTLNTEAFF. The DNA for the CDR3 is TGTGCCAGCAGCCTTACATTGAACACTGAAGCTTTCTTT.

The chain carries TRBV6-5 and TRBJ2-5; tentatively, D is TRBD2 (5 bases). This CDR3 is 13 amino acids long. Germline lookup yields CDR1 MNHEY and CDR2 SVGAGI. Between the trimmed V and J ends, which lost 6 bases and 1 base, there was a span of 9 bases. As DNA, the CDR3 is TGTGCCAGCAGGAGGGAGCTCCAAGAGACCCAGTACTTC. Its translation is CASRRELQETQYF.

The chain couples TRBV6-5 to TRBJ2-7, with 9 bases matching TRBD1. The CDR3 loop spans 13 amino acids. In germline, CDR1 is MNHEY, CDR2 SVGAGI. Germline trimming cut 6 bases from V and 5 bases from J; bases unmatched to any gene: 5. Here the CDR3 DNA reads TGTGCCAGCAGGGGGACAGGGTTGGACGAGCAGTACTTC. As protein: CASRGTGLDEQYF.

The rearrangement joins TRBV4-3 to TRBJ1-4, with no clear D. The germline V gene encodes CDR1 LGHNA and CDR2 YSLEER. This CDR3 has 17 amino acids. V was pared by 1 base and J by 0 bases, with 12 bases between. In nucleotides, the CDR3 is TGCGCCAGCAGCCAAGGACTCCAGCTTGCAACTAATGAAAAACTGTTTTTT. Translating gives CASSQGLQLATNEKLFF.

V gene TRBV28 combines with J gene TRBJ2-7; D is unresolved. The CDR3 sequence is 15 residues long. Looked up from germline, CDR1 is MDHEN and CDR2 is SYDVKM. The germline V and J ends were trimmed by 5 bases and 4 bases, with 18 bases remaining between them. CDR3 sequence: CASSPNSGVPYEQYF. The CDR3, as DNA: TGTGCCAGCAGTCCCAATTCAGGCGTTCCTTACGAGCAGTACTTC. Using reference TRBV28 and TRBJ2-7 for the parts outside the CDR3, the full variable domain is DVKVTQSSRYLVKRTGEKVFLECVQDMDHENMFWYRQDPGLGLRLIYFSYDVKMKEKGDIPEGYSVSREKKERFSLILESASTNQTSMYLCASSPNSGVPYEQYFGPGTRLTVT.

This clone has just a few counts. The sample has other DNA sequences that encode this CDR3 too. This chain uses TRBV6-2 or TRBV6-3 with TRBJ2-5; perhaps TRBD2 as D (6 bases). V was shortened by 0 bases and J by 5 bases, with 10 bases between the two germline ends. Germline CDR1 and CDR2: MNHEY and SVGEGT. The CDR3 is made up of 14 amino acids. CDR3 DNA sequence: TGTGCCAGCAGTTACTCCGGGGGTACGGAGACCCAGTACTTC. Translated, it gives CASSYSGGTETQYF.